This T cell receptor beta chain was recorded in a study of shared clonotypes between healthy human individuals. With V trimmed by 6 bases and J by 3 bases, 22 bases remained unmatched. The CDR3 consists of 21 residues. The germline V gene encodes CDR1 MDHEN and CDR2 SYDVKM. TCRdb keeps only in-frame clones here, not all; method: immunoSEQ multiplex PCR. Of more than 500,000 clones in the sample, around 96% were seen once. The clonotype comes from a woman between 25 and 40 years old in good health. The sequencing sample was made of naive CD4+ T cells sorted from blood. The subset is: CD45RA+ positively selected. This rearrangement joins TRBV28 to TRBJ2-7, with TRBD2 matching over 14 bases. The CDR3, as DNA: TGTGCCAGCAGGTCGGACGGAGCCGATGTTACCGGGACTAGCGGGAGCTACGAGCAGTACTTC. This translates into CASRSDGADVTGTSGSYEQYF.